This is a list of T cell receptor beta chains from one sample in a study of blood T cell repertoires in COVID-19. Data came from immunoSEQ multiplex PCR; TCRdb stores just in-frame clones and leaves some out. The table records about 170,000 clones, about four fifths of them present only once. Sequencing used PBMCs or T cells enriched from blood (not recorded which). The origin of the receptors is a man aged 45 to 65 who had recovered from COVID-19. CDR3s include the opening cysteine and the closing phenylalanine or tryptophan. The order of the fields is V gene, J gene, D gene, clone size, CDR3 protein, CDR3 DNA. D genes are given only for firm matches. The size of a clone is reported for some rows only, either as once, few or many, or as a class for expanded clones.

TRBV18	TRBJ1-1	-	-	CASSPRGNAEAFF	TGTGCCAGCTCACCACGGGGCAACGCTGAAGCTTTCTTT
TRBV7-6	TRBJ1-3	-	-	CASSLVASGRVAGNTIYF	TGTGCCAGCAGCTTAGTCGCCTCGGGGAGGGTCGCTGGAAACACCATATATTTT
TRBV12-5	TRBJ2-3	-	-	CASGLGGRGPTDTQYF	TGTGCTAGTGGTTTGGGGGGGCGGGGGCCCACAGATACGCAGTATTTT
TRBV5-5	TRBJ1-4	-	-	CASSLIGGDGNEKLFF	TGTGCCAGCAGCTTAATTGGGGGCGATGGTAATGAAAAACTGTTTTTT
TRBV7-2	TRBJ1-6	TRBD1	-	CASSFTQGASPLHF	TGTGCCAGCAGCTTTACCCAGGGGGCTTCACCCCTCCACTTT
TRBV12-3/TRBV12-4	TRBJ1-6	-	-	CASSRTVNSPLHF	TGTGCCAGCAGCAGGACAGTGAATTCACCCCTCCACTTT
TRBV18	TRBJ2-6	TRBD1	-	CASSPLLGQGARSGANVLTF	TGTGCCAGCTCACCACTTCTCGGACAGGGGGCGCGGTCCGGGGCCAACGTCCTGACTTTC
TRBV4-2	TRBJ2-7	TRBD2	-	CASSQLILRGGSDEQYF	TGTGCCAGCAGCCAATTGATTCTGCGGGGGGGAAGTGACGAGCAGTACTTC
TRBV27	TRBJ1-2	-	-	CASSFGSAQGSYTF	TGTGCCAGCAGTTTTGGTAGTGCCCAGGGGAGCTACACCTTC
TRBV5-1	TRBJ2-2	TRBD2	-	CASSLAKGTSVLELFF	TGCGCCAGCAGCTTGGCCAAGGGAACTAGCGTGCTGGAGCTGTTTTTT
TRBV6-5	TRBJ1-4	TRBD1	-	CASSYLRTGRDEKLFF	TGTGCCAGCAGTTACCTCAGGACAGGGCGGGACGAAAAACTGTTTTTT
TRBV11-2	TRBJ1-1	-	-	CASSLVGGYTEAFF	TGTGCCAGCAGCTTAGTGGGGGGATACACTGAAGCTTTCTTT
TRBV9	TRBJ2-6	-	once	CASSVATAPGANVLTF	TGTGCCAGCAGCGTAGCGACAGCTCCTGGGGCCAACGTCCTGACTTTC
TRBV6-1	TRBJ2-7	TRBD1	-	CASSARQGVVYEQYF	TGTGCCAGCAGTGCCCGACAGGGGGTTGTCTACGAGCAGTACTTC
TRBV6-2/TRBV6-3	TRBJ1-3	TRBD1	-	CASSSVPGQGAPYISGNTIYF	TGTGCCAGCAGTTCCGTCCCGGGACAGGGGGCACCCTACATCTCTGGAAACACCATATATTTT
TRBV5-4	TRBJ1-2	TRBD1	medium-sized	CASRPGTEAGYTF	TGTGCCAGCCGGCCAGGGACAGAAGCCGGCTACACCTTC
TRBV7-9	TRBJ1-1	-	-	CASSLGVTRNTEAFF	TGTGCCAGCAGCTTAGGGGTGACAAGGAACACTGAAGCTTTCTTT
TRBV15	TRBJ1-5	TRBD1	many	CATSSTQGARRNPQHF	TGTGCCACCAGCAGTACCCAGGGGGCAAGGAGGAACCCCCAGCATTTT
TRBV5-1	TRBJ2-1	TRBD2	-	CASSWGRENEQFF	TGCGCCAGCAGCTGGGGGAGGGAGAATGAGCAGTTCTTC
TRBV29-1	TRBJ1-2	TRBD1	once	CSVEDPRQGIHGYTF	TGCAGCGTTGAAGATCCTCGACAGGGGATTCATGGCTACACCTTC
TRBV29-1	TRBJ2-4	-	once	CSVEGVSGNIQYF	TGCAGCGTTGAAGGAGTCTCGGGAAACATTCAGTACTTC
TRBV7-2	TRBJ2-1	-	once	CASSTPQRYNEQFF	TGTGCCAGCAGCACTCCCCAGCGGTACAATGAGCAGTTCTTC
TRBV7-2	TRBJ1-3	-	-	CASSSMFGGRGNTIYF	TGTGCCAGCAGCTCCATGTTCGGGGGACGTGGAAACACCATATATTTT
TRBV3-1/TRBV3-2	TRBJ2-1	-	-	CASSQEGAVQFF	TGTGCCAGCAGCCAAGAGGGGGCGGTCCAGTTCTTC
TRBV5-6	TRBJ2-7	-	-	CASSLLVQGPKSSYEQYF	TGTGCCAGCAGCTTGCTTGTCCAGGGGCCGAAAAGCTCCTACGAGCAGTACTTC
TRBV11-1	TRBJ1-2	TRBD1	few	CASSSRQGKSYGYTF	TGTGCCAGCAGCTCCCGACAGGGCAAGAGCTATGGCTACACCTTC
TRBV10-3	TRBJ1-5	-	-	CAISESGVPGNQPQHF	TGTGCCATCAGTGAGTCGGGAGTGCCGGGCAATCAGCCCCAGCATTTT
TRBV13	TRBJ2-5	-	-	CASSLDSQETQYF	TGTGCCAGCAGCTTGGACTCACAAGAGACCCAGTACTTC
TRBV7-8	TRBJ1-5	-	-	CASSLVGTVRGNQPQHF	TGTGCCAGCAGCTTAGTTGGAACAGTTCGTGGCAATCAGCCCCAGCATTTT
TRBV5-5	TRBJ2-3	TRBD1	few	CASSLATGDRTTDTQYF	TGTGCCAGCAGCTTGGCCACAGGGGACCGGACCACAGATACGCAGTATTTT
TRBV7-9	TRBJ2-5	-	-	CASSPRFGGVSGETQYF	TGTGCCAGCAGCCCCCGTTTCGGCGGGGTGAGCGGGGAGACCCAGTACTTC
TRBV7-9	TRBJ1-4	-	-	CASSLAGGLELFF	TGTGCCAGCAGCTTAGCTGGGGGGTTAGAACTGTTTTTT
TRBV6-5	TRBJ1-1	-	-	CASITGPNTEAFF	TGTGCCAGCATCACGGGTCCGAACACTGAAGCTTTCTTT
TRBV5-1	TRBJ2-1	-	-	CASSWSGNEQFF	TGCGCCAGCAGCTGGAGTGGAAATGAGCAGTTCTTC
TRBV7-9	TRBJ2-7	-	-	CATDLGGYEQYF	TGTGCCACCGACCTGGGGGGCTACGAGCAGTACTTC
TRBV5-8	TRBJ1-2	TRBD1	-	CASSPRTGGFYGYTF	TGTGCCAGCAGCCCTAGGACAGGGGGTTTCTATGGCTACACCTTC
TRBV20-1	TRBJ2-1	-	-	CSAASGNEQFF	TGCAGTGCCGCTTCGGGGAATGAGCAGTTCTTC
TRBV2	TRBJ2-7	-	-	CASSEEAPAGISYEQYF	TGTGCCAGCAGTGAAGAGGCTCCGGCGGGGATCTCCTACGAGCAGTACTTC
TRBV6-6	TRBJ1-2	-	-	CASTKTNYGYTF	TGTGCCAGCACGAAAACAAACTATGGCTACACCTTC
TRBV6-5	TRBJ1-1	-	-	CASSPDSYEAFF	TGTGCCAGCAGCCCGGACAGTTATGAAGCTTTCTTT
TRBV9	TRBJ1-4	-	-	CASSGADNEKLFF	TGTGCCAGCAGCGGGGCAGATAACGAAAAACTGTTTTTT
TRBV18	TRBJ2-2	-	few	CASSPDSGELFF	TGTGCCAGCTCACCGGACAGCGGGGAGCTGTTTTTT
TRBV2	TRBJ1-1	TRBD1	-	CASRATGTGTTEAFF	TGTGCCAGCAGGGCCACCGGGACAGGGACCACTGAAGCTTTCTTT